This is a list of T cell receptor beta chains from one sample in a study of Ad26.COV2.S vaccination and SARS-CoV-2 variants. The assay was immunoSEQ multiplex PCR, and TCRdb's table has in-frame clones only and misses some. The sample comprises about 350,000 clones, about 92% of which are singletons, and 3.5% to 4.5% rests with the top ten. Sequencing was performed on peripheral blood, taken after recovery from COVID-19. These receptors were taken from a human donor who had recovered from COVID-19. Both conserved end residues are part of each CDR3. A D gene is named only where the DNA matches it firmly. Size is stated for part of the rows, as once, few or many counts, or as a class when the clone is expanded.

j_call d_call v_call clone_size cdr3_nt cdr3_aa
TRBJ2-2 . TRBV11-2 . TGTGCCAGCAGCTTAGTGGTATCGAACACCGGGGAGCTGTTTTTT CASSLVVSNTGELFF
TRBJ1-2 . TRBV5-1 few TGCGCCAGCAGCTTGGAGGAGACAGGCTATGGCTACACCTTC CASSLEETGYGYTF
TRBJ2-2 . TRBV12-5 . TGTGCTAGTGCAAGGCCGAACACCGGGGAGCTGTTTTTT CASARPNTGELFF
TRBJ1-6 . TRBV19 . TGTGCCAGTAGTACCACGGACAGCAGCTCCTATAATTCACCCCTCCACTTT CASSTTDSSSYNSPLHF
TRBJ2-2 . TRBV25-1 . TGTGCCAGCAGTGCCCCCCTCAGGGAGCTGTTTTTT CASSAPLRELFF
TRBJ2-1 TRBD2 TRBV9 . TGTGCCAGCAGCGTAAAGGGGACTAGCGGGGGTTCCTACAATGAGCAGTTCTTC CASSVKGTSGGSYNEQFF
TRBJ1-5 . TRBV19 once TGTGCCAGCAGGGACTCGAGCAATCAGCCCCAGCATTTT CASRDSSNQPQHF
TRBJ2-1 TRBD2 TRBV3-1/TRBV3-2 . TGTGCCAGCAGCCAAGAGGCCAAGGAGCGGGGGAACAATGAGCAGTTCTTC CASSQEAKERGNNEQFF
TRBJ2-2 TRBD2 TRBV13 . TGTGCCAGCAGCCCGCTCGGGGCTAGCGGGCGCACCGGGGAGCTGTTTTTT CASSPLGASGRTGELFF
TRBJ1-2 . TRBV21-1 . TGTGCCAGCAGCAAAGTAGAACCGGCGGCTAACTATGGCTACACCTTC CASSKVEPAANYGYTF
TRBJ2-7 . TRBV7-2 . TGTGCCAGCAGCTTAGCCGGCGGGGCCCCCTACGAGCAGTACTTC CASSLAGGAPYEQYF
TRBJ1-1 . TRBV19 . TGTGCCAGTAGTATGGACACTGAAGCTTTCTTT CASSMDTEAFF
TRBJ1-5 . TRBV12-3/TRBV12-4 . TGTGCCAGCAGTTTTTACAAGGGCCAGCCCCAGCATTTT CASSFYKGQPQHF
TRBJ1-4 . TRBV3-1/TRBV3-2 . TGTGCCAGCAGCCAAGGAAACAGTTGGGAAAAACTGTTTTTT CASSQGNSWEKLFF
TRBJ1-1 . TRBV19 . TGTGCCAGTAGTATAGGAGACAGTCCGTGGGCGAACACTGAAGCTTTCTTT CASSIGDSPWANTEAFF
TRBJ2-1 TRBD2 TRBV9 . TGTGCCAGCAGCGTAAGATGGAGGGAGGGACGCTACAATGAGCAGTTCTTC CASSVRWREGRYNEQFF
TRBJ1-2 . TRBV6-5 . TGTGCCAGCAATAGAGAATCTGGCTACACCTTC CASNRESGYTF
TRBJ2-1 TRBD2 TRBV5-1 . TGCGCCACCCAAGTCGGGTTAGCGGGCCTACCCCCCAATGAGCAGTTCTTC CATQVGLAGLPPNEQFF
TRBJ2-7 TRBD1 TRBV6-2/TRBV6-3 . TGTGCCAGCAGTTACTACAGACAGGGTAGGAGCTCCTACGAGCAGTACTTC CASSYYRQGRSSYEQYF
TRBJ1-2 . TRBV27 . TGTGCCAGCAGTCCCCAGGGTAGACGGGGCTACACCTTC CASSPQGRRGYTF
TRBJ1-6 . TRBV27 . TGTGCCAGCACCACTGGCGGGTCACCCCTCCACTTT CASTTGGSPLHF
TRBJ2-4 . TRBV10-3 . TGTGCCATCAGTGACGGGGGAGGAGGACCCAAAAACATTCAGTACTTC CAISDGGGGPKNIQYF
TRBJ2-1 . TRBV4-1 . TGCGCCAGCAGCCACCTCGGCCTCGACGACGGTGAGCAGTTCTTC CASSHLGLDDGEQFF
TRBJ2-2 TRBD1 TRBV5-5 . TGTGCCAGCAGCGACAGGGGCGCGGACACCGGGGAGCTGTTTTTT CASSDRGADTGELFF
TRBJ2-2 . TRBV5-4 . TGTGCCATACCCCGGACCGGGCGGAACACCGGGGAGCTGTTTTTT CAIPRTGRNTGELFF
TRBJ1-1 . TRBV7-6 . TGTGCCAGCAGCCCCCGATCTCGACAGTCGAACACTGAAGCTTTCTTT CASSPRSRQSNTEAFF
TRBJ2-5 TRBD2 TRBV6-1 . TGTGCCAGCAGTGTCGGTAGCGGGGGGGGCAGGGAGACCCAGTACTTC CASSVGSGGGRETQYF
TRBJ1-3 . TRBV5-5 . TGTGCCAGCAGGGATAGGGACACCGCTGGAAACACCATATATTTT CASRDRDTAGNTIYF
TRBJ2-2 TRBD1 TRBV7-9 . TGTGCCAGCAGCTCACCGGGACAGGGAGGTACCGGGGAGCTGTTTTTT CASSSPGQGGTGELFF
TRBJ2-1 . TRBV2 . TGTGCCAGCAGTGAAGCGAACCCACCTTTCGGGCAGTTCTTC CASSEANPPFGQFF
TRBJ1-2 . TRBV7-9 once TGTGCCAGCACCCTAAATCGGGGGGCTGACGGCTACACCTTC CASTLNRGADGYTF
TRBJ2-1 TRBD2 TRBV24-1 . TGTGCCACCAGTGCAAGCGGGGGGGCCGTTGAGCAGTTCTTC CATSASGGAVEQFF
TRBJ2-7 TRBD1 TRBV14 . TGTGCCAGCAGCCAACACCCGGGACAGGGAAACTACGAGCAGTACTTC CASSQHPGQGNYEQYF
TRBJ1-1 . TRBV19 few TGTGCCAGTAGTATGGCCCTCACGGGGAACACTGAAGCTTTCTTT CASSMALTGNTEAFF
TRBJ2-7 . TRBV27 . TGTGCCAGCAGTTTCCAGGGGGGGTCCTACGAGCAGTACTTC CASSFQGGSYEQYF
TRBJ1-2 TRBD1 TRBV9 once TGTGCCAGCAGCTCCGGGACAGGGATGAACTATGGCTACACCTTC CASSSGTGMNYGYTF
TRBJ1-2 TRBD1 TRBV9 . TGTGCCAGCAGCTCCCAGGGGGATGGCTACACCTTC CASSSQGDGYTF
TRBJ1-5 TRBD1 TRBV6-2/TRBV6-3 . TGTGCCAGCAGCTCCGGACAGGATCATAGCAATCAGCCCCAGCATTTT CASSSGQDHSNQPQHF
TRBJ2-5 . TRBV5-5 . TGTGCCTCCCATCAAACGTCCGGATCAGAGACCCAGTACTTC CASHQTSGSETQYF
TRBJ2-7 TRBD1 TRBV12-3/TRBV12-4 . TGTGCCAGCAGCCTGACAGGGATCTACGAGCAGTACTTC CASSLTGIYEQYF
TRBJ1-2 . TRBV13 . TGTGCCAGCAGCTTGGCAGGGGTTTCGCATGGCTACACCTTC CASSLAGVSHGYTF
TRBJ2-2 . TRBV9 . TGTGCCAGCAGCGTGGTTAGCGGAGCTAACGGGGTCGGGGAGCTGTTTTTT CASSVVSGANGVGELFF
TRBJ2-1 . TRBV9 . TGTGCCAGCAGCGACGCTCTTGCAGGGAATGAGCAGTTCTTC CASSDALAGNEQFF
TRBJ2-2 . TRBV24-1 . TGTGCCACCAGTTATGGGCCCTCCACCGGGGAGCTGTTTTTT CATSYGPSTGELFF
TRBJ1-5 . TRBV5-6 . TGTGCCAGCAGCTCAACAGTGTATAGCAATCAGCCCCAGCATTTT CASSSTVYSNQPQHF
TRBJ2-1 TRBD2 TRBV7-8 . TGTGCCAGCAGCTTAGCCCTGAGCGGGGAGGGTGAGCAGTTCTTC CASSLALSGEGEQFF